The 27 T cell receptor beta chains below were found in one sample sequenced in a study of T cell clonality in common variable immunodeficiency. Libraries were prepared by immunoSEQ multiplex PCR; TCRdb keeps only in-frame clonotypes and omits some of them. Listed here are approximately 58,000 clones without any singletons, the top ten holding 5.4%. The sample consisted of peripheral blood mononuclear cells. These receptors came from a person between 18 and 75 years old in good health.

Many counts were recorded for this clone. The sequence runs out 3 residues before the end of the CDR3; the remainder is reconstructed from the germline J gene. The chain has TRBV5-6 and TRBJ2-6; D may be TRBD1 (6 bases). The CDR3 is made up of 15 amino acids. Trimming took off 4 bases at V and 0 bases at J, with 8 bases between the two ends. Germline V CDR1 and CDR2: SGHDT, YYEEEE. The sequenced part of the CDR3 DNA is TGTGCCAGCAGCGACAGGAGCTCTGGGGCCAACGTC. Translated: CASSDRSSGANV. The full CDR3 reads CASSDRSSGANVLTF.

This clone was counted only a few times. With the read ending 3 residues before the CDR3 end, the germline J gene is used to fill in that end. The chain carries TRBV20-1 and TRBJ2-1; 10 bases match TRBD2. Looked up from germline, CDR1 is DFQATT and CDR2 is SNEGSKA (reference sequence). The CDR3 covers 14 residues. V dropped 5 bases and J dropped 5; count of bases not matched to a gene: 6. The CDR3 spells CSAGLAVTDNEQFF. The DNA read from the CDR3 is TGCAGTGCTGGACTAGCGGTCACCGACAATGAG.

To note about this clone: Read data end 3 residues before the CDR3 end; the end is taken from the germline J gene. The J gene is TRBJ2-2, the V gene TRBV19, with 11 bases identical to TRBD2. The CDR3 is made up of 18 amino acids. Trimming cost V 4 bases and J 5 bases; bases outside gene matches: 12. Germline values: CDR1 LNHDA, CDR2 SQIVND (reference sequence). CDR3 DNA, as far as it was read: TGTGCCAGTAGTAGAGTCCCTCTCCTAGCGGGAGGTACCGGGGAG. It codes for CASSRVPLLAGGTGE. The whole CDR3 sequence is CASSRVPLLAGGTGELFF. The full variable domain, in which reference TRBV19 and TRBJ2-2 provide the parts outside the CDR3, is DGGITQSPKYLFRKEGQNVTLSCEQNLNHDAMYWYRQDPGQGLRLIYYSQIVNDFQKGDIAEGYSVSREKKESFPLTVTSAQKNPTAFYLCASSRVPLLAGGTGELFFGEGSRLTVL.

There are many counts of this clone. The CDR3 sequence: CASSTSGLGHEQYF. CDR3 DNA, as far as it was read: TGCGCCAGCAGCACTAGCGGTCTGGGGCACGAG. The chain uses TRBV5-1 and TRBJ2-7, with 8 bases lining up with TRBD2. The read is 3 residues too short to cover the CDR3 end, so that end is filled in from the germline J gene. CDR3 length equals 14 residues. The germline CDR1 and CDR2 sequences are SGHRS and YFSETQ. The junction had 8 bases not matched to a gene; V was cut back by 4 bases and J by 5 bases.

This clone was seen ten or more times. From the germline J gene comes the end of the CDR3, since the read stops 3 residues before it. The chain links TRBV12-3 or TRBV12-4 to TRBJ2-1; 8 positions match TRBD2. The CDR3 extends over 14 amino acids. V shed 7 bases, J shed 9 bases, and the junction held 11 bases outside the gene matches. The part of the CDR3 DNA that was read is TGTGCCAGCACCCCCTGGGGGACTAGACTTGAG. It specifies CASTPWGTRLE. The full CDR3 reads CASTPWGTRLEQFF.

This clone was detected ten times or more. The read comes to an end 3 residues before the CDR3 does, leaving the germline J gene to fill in the end. The genes are TRBV7-8 and TRBJ2-1, with TRBD2 matching over 7 bases. This CDR3 spans 18 amino acids. V shed 1 base, J shed 0 bases, and the junction held 9 bases outside the gene matches. Germline V lookup: CDR1 SGHVS, CDR2 FQNEAQ. The sequenced CDR3 bases are TGTGCCAGCAGCTTAGGGTTATCGGCGGGAGTCTCCTACAATGAG. Translating it yields CASSLGLSAGVSYNE. The full CDR3 reads CASSLGLSAGVSYNEQFF. Filled out from reference TRBV7-8 and TRBJ2-1, the complete variable domain reads GAGVSQSPRYKVAKRGQDVALRCDPISGHVSLFWYQQALGQGPEFLTYFQNEAQLDKSGLPSDRFFAERPEGSVSTLKIQRTQQEDSAVYLCASSLGLSAGVSYNEQFFGPGTRLTVL.

This CDR3 is CASSYSGRDYGYTF. The covered CDR3 bases are TGTGCCAGCAGTTACTCGGGCAGGGACTATGGC. The chain employs TRBV6-2 or TRBV6-3 and TRBJ1-2, with D tentatively TRBD1 (5 bases). Read sequence stops 3 residues before the CDR3 end, and the germline J gene provides the missing end. In germline, CDR1 is MNHEY, CDR2 SVGEGT. With 0 bases removed from V and 3 bases from J, the gap between germline ends came to 8 bases. The CDR3 has 14 residues.

This clone was observed at least ten times. The sequence runs out 3 residues before the end of the CDR3; the remainder is reconstructed from the germline J gene. The chain has TRBV5-6 and TRBJ1-2; 7 bases line up with TRBD1. Germline assignment: CDR1 SGHDT and CDR2 YYEEEE. Losses at the gene ends were 4 bases for V and 4 bases for J; bases not matched to a gene: 7. The CDR3 has 14 residues. The CDR3 loop reads CASSLPDRVYGYTF. Incomplete CDR3 DNA: TGTGCCAGCAGCCTCCCAGACAGGGTCTATGGC.

This clone was counted ten times or more. The observed sequence ends 3 residues before the CDR3 terminus, with the missing tail filled in from the germline J gene. The genes are TRBV7-2 and TRBJ2-1, with 9 nucleotides matching TRBD1. Germline V gene data show CDR1 as SGHTA and CDR2 as FQGNSA. With V trimmed by 0 bases and J by 8 bases, 8 bases remained unmatched. CDR3 length equals 16 residues. Partial CDR3 DNA: TGTGCCAGCAGCTTAGCCGGGACAGGGACAGGCTATGAG. Translating it yields CASSLAGTGTGYE. The complete CDR3 reads CASSLAGTGTGYEQFF.

In its sample, this clone was seen a few times. The read gets to within 3 residues of the CDR3 end, and the germline J gene fills in the rest. This chain joins TRBV20-1 and TRBJ2-7; 10 bases agree with TRBD2. This CDR3 comprises 12 residues. From germline, CDR1 is DFQATT and CDR2 SNEGSKA (reference sequence). V shed 2 bases, J shed 6 bases, and the junction held 1 base outside the gene matches. The CDR3 loop reads CSARLAGAEQYF. CDR3 DNA (partial): TGCAGTGCTAGACTAGCGGGAGCCGAG.

This clone was observed many times. The CDR3 end falls 3 residues outside the read, so it is completed with the germline J gene. This sequence joins TRBV10-3 and TRBJ1-1, with D possibly being TRBD1 (6 bases). Germline V gene sequence: CDR1 ENHRY, CDR2 SYGVKD. The CDR3 is 15 residues long. With 6 bases removed from V and 7 bases from J, the gap between germline ends came to 21 bases. CDR3 in amino acids: CAIRGSVVGGGEAFF. The covered CDR3 bases are TGTGCCATCAGGGGTTCTGTAGTCGGAGGGGGTGAA.

This clone was detected many times. Read data end 3 residues before the CDR3 end; the end is taken from the germline J gene. The J gene is TRBJ1-2, the V gene TRBV20-1; D ambiguous. Trimming removed 5 bases at V and 4 bases at J, with 11 bases between. CDR1 is DFQATT, CDR2 SNEGSKA, per germline (reference sequence). The CDR3 has 12 amino acids. CDR3 DNA, as far as it was read: TGCAGTGCTCATACAGAAGCCTATGGC. Protein: CSAHTEAYG. The full CDR3 sequence reads CSAHTEAYGYTF.

This clone was recorded at least ten times. With the read ending 3 residues before the CDR3 end, the germline J gene is used to fill in that end. The V call is TRBV20-1, the J call TRBJ1-5; TRBD1 might be the D (6 bases). CDR1 DFQATT and CDR2 SNEGSKA come from the germline V gene (reference sequence). This CDR3 has 14 residues. The V gene lost 2 bases and the J gene lost 4 bases, with 12 bases spanning the gap. The covered CDR3 bases are TGCAGTGCTAGAACGCAGGGGATAAATCAGCCC. Its protein is CSARTQGINQP. The full CDR3 is CSARTQGINQPQHF.

The table lists this clone with many counts. The read halts 3 residues ahead of the CDR3 end, with the missing end drawn from the germline J gene. The rearrangement uses TRBV5-4 and TRBJ1-1; tentatively, D is TRBD1 (6 bases). Germline-derived CDR1 and CDR2 are SGHNT and YYREEE (reference sequence). This CDR3 comprises 14 residues. Trimming shortened V by 4 bases and J by 4 bases, and 14 bases separated the two germline ends. CDR3 bases read: TGTGCCAGCAGCCTAATGCAGGGGAGCACTGAA. It is translated as CASSLMQGSTE. The CDR3 reads in full as CASSLMQGSTEAFF.

There are many counts of this clone. The CDR3 end is not reached by the read, which stops 3 residues before it; the germline J gene fills it in. This chain connects TRBV29-1 to TRBJ1-5; maybe TRBD1 (6 bases). From germline, CDR1 is SQVTM and CDR2 ANQGSEA. The CDR3 totals 14 residues. Trimming removed 2 bases at V and 4 bases at J, with 12 bases between. The sequenced CDR3 bases are TGCAGCGTTGAAACAGGGATGTCAAATCAGCCC. Protein: CSVETGMSNQP. The entire CDR3 reads CSVETGMSNQPQHF.

This clone was detected a few times. The read comes to an end 3 residues before the CDR3 does, leaving the germline J gene to fill in the end. The chain combines TRBV20-1 with TRBJ2-1, with 16 bases lining up with TRBD2. This CDR3 is built from 14 residues. V lost 5 bases and J lost 8; bases outside the gene matches: 3. Germline CDR1 is DFQATT and CDR2 is SNEGSKA (reference sequence). The DNA read from the CDR3 is TGCAGTGCTGAGGGACTAGCGGGAGGGTATGAG. Residues: CSAEGLAGGYE. The full-length CDR3 reads as CSAEGLAGGYEQFF.

This clone came up many times. Sequencing ends 3 residues short of the CDR3 end; the germline J gene provides the rest. The chain uses TRBV19 and TRBJ1-5; 12 bases align to TRBD1. The V gene end was trimmed by 9 bases and the J gene end by 5 bases; junction bases not matched to a gene: 11. In germline, CDR1 is LNHDA, CDR2 SQIVND (reference sequence). The CDR3 is 16 amino acids. Here the CDR3 reads CASRGRDRGLYQPQHF. Partial CDR3 DNA: TGTGCCAGCAGAGGGCGGGACAGGGGGCTTTATCAGCCC.

This clone was found many times. The read halts 3 residues ahead of the CDR3 end, with the missing end drawn from the germline J gene. This rearrangement joins TRBV18 to TRBJ2-7; D may be TRBD1 or TRBD2 (5 bases each). This CDR3 is built from 11 residues. V was trimmed by 5 bases and J by 5 bases, leaving 7 bases between them. Germline V gives CDR1 KGHSH, CDR2 LQKENI. CDR3 DNA, as far as it was read: TGTGCCAGCTCAGAGGGGCACGAG. It specifies CASSEGHE. The full CDR3 is CASSEGHEQYF.

The sample holds many counts of this clone. From the germline J gene comes the end of the CDR3, since the read stops 3 residues before it. The chain uses TRBV5-1 and TRBJ2-7, with TRBD1 matching over 7 bases. V lost 3 bases, J lost 3 bases, and 18 bases stayed unmatched. CDR3 length: 18 amino acids. CDR1 SGHRS and CDR2 YFSETQ come from the germline V gene. The CDR3 DNA, read in part, is TGCGCCAGCAGCTCTGCTTTAGGGGGCGAGGGGGTAATCTACGAG. Its protein is CASSSALGGEGVIYE. The entire CDR3 sequence reads CASSSALGGEGVIYEQYF.

This clone came up many times. The sequence runs out 3 residues before the end of the CDR3; the remainder is reconstructed from the germline J gene. The V call is TRBV19, the J call TRBJ2-3, with 8 bases fitting TRBD1. The J segment lost 4 bases and the V segment lost 1 base, leaving 1 base of the junction unmatched. The CDR3 has 14 amino acids. The germline CDR1 and CDR2 sequences are LNHDA and SQIVND (reference sequence). CDR3: CASSIGTGPDTQYF. Partial CDR3 DNA: TGTGCCAGTAGTATAGGGACAGGGCCAGATACG.

This clone was seen at least ten times. Coverage ceases 3 residues before the CDR3 finishes, and the germline J gene fills in the end. The chain links TRBV19 to TRBJ2-5, with 11 positions matching TRBD2. The ends lost 4 bases at V and 4 bases at J; junction bases unmatched: 8. This CDR3 region has 16 residues. Per germline, CDR1 LNHDA and CDR2 SQIVND (reference sequence). CDR3 DNA (partial): TGTGCCAGTAGTACCCTAGCGGGAGGCCGATCAGAGACC. Its protein product is CASSTLAGGRSET. The full CDR3 sequence reads CASSTLAGGRSETQYF.

This clone was recorded many times. The CDR3 goes on 3 residues after the read ends, and that part is filled in from the germline J gene. The chain links TRBV20-1 to TRBJ2-1; possible D gene TRBD2, 5 bases. The CDR3 contains 17 residues. Trimming cost V 2 bases and J 4 bases, with 21 bases left between them. From germline, CDR1 is DFQATT and CDR2 SNEGSKA (reference sequence). The sequenced part of the CDR3 DNA is TGCAGTGCTAGATCCGACCTTAGCGTGATTGCTTACAATGAG. It is translated as CSARSDLSVIAYNE. The complete CDR3 protein is CSARSDLSVIAYNEQFF.

This clone was observed many times. This chain's CDR3 is CASRKPGQGARQETQYF. Partial CDR3 DNA: TGTGCCAGCAGGAAACCGGGACAGGGGGCGAGGCAAGAGACC. This chain links TRBV7-3 with TRBJ2-5; 12 bases fit TRBD1. The read ends 3 residues early relative to the CDR3; the germline J gene fills the gap. The J segment lost 2 bases and the V segment lost 6 bases, leaving 10 bases of the junction unmatched. Looked up from germline, CDR1 is SGHTA and CDR2 is FQGTGA. The CDR3 contains 17 residues. Looking up the rest from reference TRBV7-3 and TRBJ2-5 gives the full variable domain: GAGVSQTPSNKVTEKGKYVELRCDPISGHTALYWYRQSLGQGPEFLIYFQGTGAADDSGLPNDRFFAVRPEGSVSTLKIQRTERGDSAVYLCASRKPGQGARQETQYFGPGTRLLVL.

In this sample, this clone turned up many times. The read falls 3 residues short of the CDR3 end, and the missing part is taken from the germline J gene. The J gene is TRBJ2-7, the V gene TRBV7-9, with 8 bases identical to TRBD2. CDR1 is SEHNR and CDR2 is FQNEAQ in the germline V gene (reference sequence). Trimming removed 1 base from V and 3 bases from J; junction bases left unmatched: 5. The CDR3 covers 15 residues. CDR3 residues: CASSLGGGRSYEQYF. The DNA read from the CDR3 is TGTGCCAGCAGCTTAGGAGGCGGGAGGAGCTACGAG.

This clone was observed many times. The sequence runs out 3 residues before the end of the CDR3; the remainder is reconstructed from the germline J gene. V and J are TRBV19 and TRBJ2-4; TRBD1 aligns across 10 bases. Losses at the gene ends were 6 bases for V and 1 base for J; bases not matched to a gene: 9. Germline CDR1 is LNHDA and CDR2 is SQIVND (reference sequence). The CDR3 runs 17 residues. This chain's CDR3 is CASSTGTGARAKNIQYF. The covered CDR3 bases are TGTGCCAGTAGCACCGGGACAGGGGCAAGGGCCAAAAACATT.

This clone was observed many times. The CDR3 here is CASSQIRVGLVATDTQYF. Partial CDR3 DNA: TGTGCCAGCAGCCAAATTCGGGTCGGACTAGTTGCTACAGATACG. The gene calls are TRBV4-2 and TRBJ2-3, with 7 bases identical to TRBD2. The DNA ends 3 residues before the CDR3 does, and the rest of the CDR3 is filled in from the germline J gene. The junction had 14 bases not matched to a gene; V was cut back by 2 bases and J by 3 bases. The CDR3 loop spans 18 amino acids. Germline V gene sequence: CDR1 LGHNA, CDR2 YNFKEQ.

This clone was detected many times. The read gets to within 3 residues of the CDR3 end, and the germline J gene fills in the rest. The chain links TRBV19 to TRBJ2-2, with 10 bases matching TRBD2. CDR1 and CDR2 from the germline V gene are LNHDA and SQIVND (reference sequence). There are 14 residues in the CDR3. With 8 bases clipped from V and 8 bases from J, the junction kept 8 bases outside the gene matches. The sequenced CDR3 bases are TGTGCCAGTCTTCCGGGACTAGCGCCTGGGGAG. Encoded protein: CASLPGLAPGE. In full, the CDR3 is CASLPGLAPGELFF.